This TCR beta chain comes out of a study of blood T cells in healthy people across ages. Study-wide results and caveats: PBMCs went unsorted, and a conclusive naive versus antigen-experienced comparison was therefore prevented.

This clonotype occurred a few times. Its antigen is currently unknown. A J-beta primer mix and a sample-barcoded 5' primer were used in a second PCR of roughly 7 to 12 cycles. TCRdb independently ran MiXCR on the 5' RACE reads; one entry per CDR3 protein. The sample holds 950,000 to 1,200,000 distinct CDR3 sequences, around two fifths seen once. Germline-derived CDR1 and CDR2 are LGHNA and YSLEER. The V end was cut by 0 bases, the J end by 3 bases, with 21 bases between. This CDR3 contains 19 residues. The donors, healthy Caucasians from Russia, were aged about 6 to 90. Sequencing used blood. The TCR was taken from a man aged 18 to 30 in good health. The V call is TRBV4-3, the J call TRBJ2-1, with a tentative D call TRBD1 (5 bases). Here the CDR3 DNA reads TGCGCCAGCAGCCAAGATTCGCAGGGTTTCATCCCATACTACAATGAGCAGTTCTTC. Its translation: CASSQDSQGFIPYYNEQFF.